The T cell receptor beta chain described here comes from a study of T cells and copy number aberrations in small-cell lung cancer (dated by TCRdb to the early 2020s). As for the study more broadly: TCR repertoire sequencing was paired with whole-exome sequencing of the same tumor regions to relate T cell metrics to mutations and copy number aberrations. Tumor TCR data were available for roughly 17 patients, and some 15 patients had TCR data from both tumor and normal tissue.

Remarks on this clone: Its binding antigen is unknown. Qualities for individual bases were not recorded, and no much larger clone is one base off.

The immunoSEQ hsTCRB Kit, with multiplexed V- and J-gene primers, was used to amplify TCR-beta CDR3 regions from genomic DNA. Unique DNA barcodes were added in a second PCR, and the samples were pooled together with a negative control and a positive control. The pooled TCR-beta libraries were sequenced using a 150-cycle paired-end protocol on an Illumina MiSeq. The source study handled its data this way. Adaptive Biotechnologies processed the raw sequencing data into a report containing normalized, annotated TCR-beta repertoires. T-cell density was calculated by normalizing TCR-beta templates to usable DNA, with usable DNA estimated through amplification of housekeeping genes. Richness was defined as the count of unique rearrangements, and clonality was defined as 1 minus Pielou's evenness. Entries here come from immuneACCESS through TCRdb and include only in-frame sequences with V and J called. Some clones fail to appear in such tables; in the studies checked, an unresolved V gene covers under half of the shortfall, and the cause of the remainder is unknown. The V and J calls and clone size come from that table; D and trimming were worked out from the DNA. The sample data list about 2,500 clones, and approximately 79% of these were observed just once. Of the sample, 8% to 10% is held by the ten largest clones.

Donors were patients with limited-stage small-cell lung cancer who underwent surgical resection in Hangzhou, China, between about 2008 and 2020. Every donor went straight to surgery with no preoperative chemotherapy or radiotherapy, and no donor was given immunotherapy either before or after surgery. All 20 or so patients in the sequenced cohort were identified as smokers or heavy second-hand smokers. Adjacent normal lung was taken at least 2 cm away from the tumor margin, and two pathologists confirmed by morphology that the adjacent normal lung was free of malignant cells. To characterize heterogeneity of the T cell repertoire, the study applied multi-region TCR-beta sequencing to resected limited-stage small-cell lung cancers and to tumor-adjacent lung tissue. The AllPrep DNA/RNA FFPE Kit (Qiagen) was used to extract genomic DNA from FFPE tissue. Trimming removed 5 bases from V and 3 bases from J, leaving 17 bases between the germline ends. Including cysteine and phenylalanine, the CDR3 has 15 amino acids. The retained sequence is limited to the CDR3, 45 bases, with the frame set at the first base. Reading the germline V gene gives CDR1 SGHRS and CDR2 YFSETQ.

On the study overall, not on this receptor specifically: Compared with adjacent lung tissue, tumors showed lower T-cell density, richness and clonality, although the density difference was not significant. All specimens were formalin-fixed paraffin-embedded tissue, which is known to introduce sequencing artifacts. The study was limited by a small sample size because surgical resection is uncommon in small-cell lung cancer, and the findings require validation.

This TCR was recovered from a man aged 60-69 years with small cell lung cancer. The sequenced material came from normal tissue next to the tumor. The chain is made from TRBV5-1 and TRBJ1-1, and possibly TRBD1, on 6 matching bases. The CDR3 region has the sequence CASSQSPGADTEAFF. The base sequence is TGCGCCAGCAGTCAAAGTCCGGGGGCGGACACTGAAGCTTTCTTT.